Presented here are 23 T cell receptor beta chains from one specimen sequenced in a study of PD-1 blockade in classical Hodgkin lymphoma. Time point reported: cycle 4 day 1 (C4D1), after six to seven weeks of nivolumab. Each of the patients experienced relapse following autologous stem cell transplantation, and their brentuximab vedotin exposure differed. Data came from immunoSEQ multiplex PCR; TCRdb stores just in-frame clones and leaves some out. The table has 20,000 to 25,000 clones, more than 75% seen once. Specimen: peripheral blood mononuclear cells (PBMCs), collected before the fourth cycle of nivolumab. Receptors originate from a human donor with classical Hodgkin lymphoma.

This clone appeared a single time. The chain employs TRBV7-8 and TRBJ2-1; 10 bases align to TRBD2. The CDR3 spans 16 residues. Losses at the gene ends were 4 bases for V and 4 bases for J; bases not matched to a gene: 7. Per germline, CDR1 SGHVS and CDR2 FQNEAQ. Here the CDR3 DNA reads TGTGCCAGCAGCTCCTTAGCGGGAGGAGCTTACAATGAGCAGTTCTTC. It specifies CASSSLAGGAYNEQFF.

This CDR3 is CASRILQGTGELFF. The CDR3 coding sequence is TGTGCCAGCAGGATATTACAGGGGACCGGGGAGCTGTTTTTT. The V and J genes are TRBV6-5 and TRBJ2-2; 7 bases are a match to TRBD1. Germline V gives CDR1 MNHEY, CDR2 SVGAGI. This CDR3 comprises 14 residues. V lost 6 bases to trimming and J lost 5 bases; unmatched junction nucleotides: 6.

A single count supports this clone. This sequence joins TRBV5-1 and TRBJ2-2; TRBD2 matches at 15 bases. J was trimmed by 0 bases and V by 3 bases; bases with no gene match: 9. The CDR3 contains 20 residues. Germline V lookup: CDR1 SGHRS, CDR2 YFSETQ. The CDR3 region has the DNA TGCGCCAGCAGCTGGCGGGGACTAGCGGGAGGTAGGGCGAACACCGGGGAGCTGTTTTTT. It yields the protein CASSWRGLAGGRANTGELFF.

Here the CDR3 DNA reads TGTGCCAGCAGCTTACAGGGAGGGGAGAATCAGCCCCAGCATTTT. As protein: CASSLQGGENQPQHF. The gene calls are TRBV5-8 and TRBJ1-5, with TRBD1 as a possible D gene (6 bases). Between the trimmed V and J ends, which lost 2 bases and 4 bases, there was a span of 13 bases. The CDR3 length is 15 residues. The germline gives CDR1 SGHTS, CDR2 YDEGEE.

The chain recombines TRBV2 with TRBJ1-4, with no clear D. V lost 1 base, J lost 8 bases, and 17 bases lay in between. The CDR3 has 16 amino acids. Germline lookup yields CDR1 SNHLY and CDR2 FYNNEI. The CDR3 sequence: CASSEGLWQYGEKLFF. For the CDR3, the DNA is TGTGCCAGCAGTGAAGGCCTTTGGCAGTACGGCGAAAAACTGTTTTTT.

The rearrangement uses TRBV11-2 and TRBJ2-7; D is ambiguous. Germline-derived CDR1 and CDR2 are SGHAT and FQNNGV. Trimming left V 0 bases short and J 0 bases short, with 9 bases between. The length of the CDR3 is 15 residues. The CDR3 nucleotides are TGTGCCAGCAGCTTAGAGTTAGGGCCCTCCTACGAGCAGTACTTC. The encoded protein is CASSLELGPSYEQYF.

J is TRBJ2-1 and V is TRBV2, with a weak D call TRBD1 (6 bases). Trimming removed 1 base at V and 8 bases at J, with 9 bases between. The germline CDR1 and CDR2 sequences are SNHLY and FYNNEI. CDR3 length: 13 residues. In nucleotides, the CDR3 is TGTGCCAGCAGTGAAGGCAGGGGTTATGAGCAGTTCTTC. As protein: CASSEGRGYEQFF.

V is TRBV4-1 and J is TRBJ2-6; a possible D gene is TRBD1 (5 bases). V lost 0 bases and J 0 bases, leaving 15 bases between the germline ends. CDR1 and CDR2 from the germline V gene are MGHRA and YSYEKL. The CDR3 loop spans 19 amino acids. The CDR3 nucleotides are TGCGCCAGCAGCCAAGATTCCCCGGACAAATTCTCTGGGGCCAACGTCCTGACTTTC. Its protein is CASSQDSPDKFSGANVLTF.

V and J are TRBV6-5 and TRBJ1-2; D may be TRBD1 (6 bases). This CDR3 is 13 amino acids long. Trimming removed 6 bases from V and 2 bases from J, with 10 bases in between. Germline CDR1 is MNHEY and CDR2 is SVGAGI. The CDR3 is CASSRQENYGYTF. DNA of the CDR3: TGTGCCAGCAGCCGACAGGAGAACTATGGCTACACCTTC.

V and J are TRBV9 and TRBJ2-5, with a weak D call TRBD1 (6 bases). The germline CDR1 and CDR2 sequences are SGDLS and YYNGEE. V shed 9 bases and J shed 2 bases, with 26 bases lying between them. The CDR3 runs to 17 residues. The CDR3 loop is CATPRRGRQVKQETQYF. The DNA of the CDR3 is TGTGCCACTCCACGACGGGGCAGACAGGTGAAACAAGAGACCCAGTACTTC.

The chain couples TRBV6-5 to TRBJ2-2, with 8 bases identical to TRBD1. CDR3 length: 14 residues. The V segment lost 6 bases and the J segment 6 bases; nucleotides outside the gene matches: 6. Germline V gives CDR1 MNHEY, CDR2 SVGAGI. The CDR3 region is CASRRDRRSGELFF. The CDR3 DNA reads TGTGCCAGCAGGAGGGACAGGCGATCCGGGGAGCTGTTTTTT.

This sequence joins TRBV28 and TRBJ2-5; D is perhaps TRBD1 or TRBD2 (6 bases each). Trimming shortened V by 2 bases and J by 3 bases, and 13 bases separated the two germline ends. CDR1 and CDR2 (germline): MDHEN, SYDVKM. The CDR3 loop spans 15 amino acids. The CDR3 reads CASSLKGGREETQYF. The CDR3 DNA reads TGTGCCAGCAGTTTAAAGGGGGGAAGGGAAGAGACCCAGTACTTC.

This rearrangement joins TRBV9 to TRBJ2-5; D is unresolved. Germline loops: CDR1 SGDLS, CDR2 YYNGEE. Trimming shortened V by 1 base and J by 3 bases, and 7 bases separated the two germline ends. CDR3 length: 13 amino acids. CDR3 loop: CASSVSTKETQYF. CDR3 bases: TGTGCCAGCAGCGTATCCACCAAAGAGACCCAGTACTTC.

This chain connects TRBV14 to TRBJ2-5; D gene unclear. Deletions cut 3 bases from V and 4 bases from J, with 18 bases between. CDR1 SGHDN and CDR2 FVKESK come from the germline V gene. CDR3 length: 16 residues. The CDR3 DNA reads TGTGCCAGCAGCCAGGGGTTCGGCAAATCAGGAGAGACCCAGTACTTC. Translated: CASSQGFGKSGETQYF.

The chain combines TRBV7-9 with TRBJ1-6, with 8 bases matching TRBD1. Germline V lookup: CDR1 SEHNR, CDR2 FQNEAQ (reference sequence). The V and J ends lost 1 base and 7 bases, in that order; junction bases with no gene match: 6. This CDR3 is 16 amino acids long. The CDR3 DNA reads as TGTGCCAGCAGCTTAGTCGCTGGACAGGGAAATTCACCCCTCCACTTT. Its protein is CASSLVAGQGNSPLHF. Complete variable domain (other parts from reference TRBV7-9 and TRBJ1-6): DTGVSQNPRHKITKRGQNVTFRCDPISEHNRLYWYRQTLGQGPEFLTYFQNEAQLEKSRLLSDRFSAERPKGSFSTLEIQRTEQGDSAMYLCASSLVAGQGNSPLHFGNGTRLTVT.

The CDR3 DNA sequence: TGTGCCAGCAGCTTATCGCTCGGGGAATCAACTAATGAAAAACTGTTTTTT. As protein: CASSLSLGESTNEKLFF. The rearrangement uses TRBV7-9 and TRBJ1-4, with D hard to call. The CDR3 has 17 amino acids. CDR1 and CDR2 (germline): SEHNR, FQNEAQ (reference sequence). The V and J ends lost 2 bases and 0 bases respectively, with 13 bases between them.

In this sample, this clone turned up a few times. The gene calls are TRBV9 and TRBJ1-3; 8 nucleotides align to TRBD1. Germline V CDR1 and CDR2: SGDLS, YYNGEE. The CDR3 consists of 14 residues. Trimming at V came to 4 bases and at J to 6 bases, leaving 6 bases not matched to a gene. The CDR3 sequence is CASSPQGAENTIYF. CDR3 bases: TGTGCCAGCAGCCCTCAGGGGGCTGAAAACACCATATATTTT. Filled out from reference TRBV9 and TRBJ1-3, the complete variable domain reads DSGVTQTPKHLITATGQRVTLRCSPRSGDLSVYWYQQSLDQGLQFLIQYYNGEERAKGNILERFSAQQFPDLHSELNLSSLELGDSALYFCASSPQGAENTIYFGEGSWLTVV.

J is TRBJ2-5 and V is TRBV9, with 12 bases that match TRBD2. V gave up 5 bases and J gave up 2 bases; unmatched junction bases: 4. This CDR3 contains 15 residues. Per germline, CDR1 SGDLS and CDR2 YYNGEE. This CDR3 reads CASSLGLAGQETQYF. The CDR3 region has the DNA TGTGCCAGCAGTCTCGGACTAGCGGGGCAAGAGACCCAGTACTTC.

The rearrangement uses TRBV2 and TRBJ2-6; D remains ambiguous. The V end lost 4 bases, the J end lost 3 bases, and 10 bases lay between the germline ends. The germline CDR1 and CDR2 sequences are SNHLY and FYNNEI. This CDR3 has 15 amino acids. DNA of the CDR3: TGTGCCAGCAGTGGGCAAACGGTTGGGGCCAACGTCCTGACTTTC. This sequence encodes CASSGQTVGANVLTF.

The sample holds one count of this clone. The chain uses TRBV29-1 and TRBJ2-7; 12 nucleotides align to TRBD2. V lost 1 base to trimming and J lost 2 bases; unmatched junction nucleotides: 3. This CDR3 spans 15 amino acids. Germline CDR1 SQVTM, CDR2 ANQGSEA. This CDR3 reads CSVEVLAGGAYEQYF. CDR3 bases: TGCAGCGTTGAAGTTCTAGCGGGAGGGGCCTACGAGCAGTACTTC.

The gene calls are TRBV11-2 and TRBJ2-5; D perhaps matches TRBD1 (6 bases). The germline gives CDR1 SGHAT, CDR2 FQNNGV. Trimming took off 0 bases at V and 5 bases at J, with 13 bases between the two ends. This CDR3 spans 15 amino acids. The chain's CDR3 is CASSLDPGGRETQYF. CDR3 nucleotides: TGTGCCAGCAGCTTAGATCCTGGGGGCCGGGAGACCCAGTACTTC.

Details on this clone: The same CDR3 is also encoded by other DNA sequences in this sample. This sequence joins TRBV18 and TRBJ2-7; D may be TRBD2 (6 bases). The CDR3 extends over 13 amino acids. V lost 3 bases, J lost 4 bases, and 10 bases lay in between. Germline V gives CDR1 KGHSH, CDR2 LQKENI. This CDR3 is CASSPGGVYEQYF. CDR3 bases: TGTGCCAGCTCACCGGGGGGAGTATACGAGCAGTACTTC.

The chain uses TRBV11-2 and TRBJ2-7; perhaps TRBD1 as D (6 bases). The CDR3 is 15 amino acids. V shed 7 bases and J shed 2 bases, with 18 bases lying between them. Germline CDR1 and CDR2: SGHAT and FQNNGV. The CDR3 loop reads CASKASSGVTYEQYF. CDR3 sequence (DNA): TGTGCCAGCAAAGCCTCTTCAGGGGTCACCTACGAGCAGTACTTC.